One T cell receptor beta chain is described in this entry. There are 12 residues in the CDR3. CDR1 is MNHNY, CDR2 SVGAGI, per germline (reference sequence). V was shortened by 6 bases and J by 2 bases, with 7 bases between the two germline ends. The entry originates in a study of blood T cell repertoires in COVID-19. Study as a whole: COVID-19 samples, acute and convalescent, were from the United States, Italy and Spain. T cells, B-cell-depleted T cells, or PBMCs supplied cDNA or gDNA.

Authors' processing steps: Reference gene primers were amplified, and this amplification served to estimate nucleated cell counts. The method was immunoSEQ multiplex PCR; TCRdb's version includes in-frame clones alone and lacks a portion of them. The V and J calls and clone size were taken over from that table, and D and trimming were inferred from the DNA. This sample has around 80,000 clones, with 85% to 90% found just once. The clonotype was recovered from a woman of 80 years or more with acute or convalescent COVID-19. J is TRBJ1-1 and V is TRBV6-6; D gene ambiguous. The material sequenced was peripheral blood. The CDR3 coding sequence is TGTGCCAGCAGGTTAGAAAACACTGAAGCTTTCTTT. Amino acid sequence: CASRLENTEAFF.